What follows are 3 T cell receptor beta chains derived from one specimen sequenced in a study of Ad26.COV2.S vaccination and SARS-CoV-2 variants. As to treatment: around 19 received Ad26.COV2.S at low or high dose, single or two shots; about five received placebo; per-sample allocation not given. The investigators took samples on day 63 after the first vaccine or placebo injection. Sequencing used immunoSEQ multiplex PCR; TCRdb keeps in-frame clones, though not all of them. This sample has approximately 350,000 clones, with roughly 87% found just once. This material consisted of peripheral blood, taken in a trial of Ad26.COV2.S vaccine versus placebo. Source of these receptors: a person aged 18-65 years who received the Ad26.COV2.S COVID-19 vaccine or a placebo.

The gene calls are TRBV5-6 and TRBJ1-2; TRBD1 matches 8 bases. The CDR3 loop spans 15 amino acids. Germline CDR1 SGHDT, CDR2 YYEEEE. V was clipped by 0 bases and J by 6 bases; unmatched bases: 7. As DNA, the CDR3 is TGTGCCAGCAGCTTGGATCAGGGGGCAGCGCATGGCTACACCTTC. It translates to CASSLDQGAAHGYTF.

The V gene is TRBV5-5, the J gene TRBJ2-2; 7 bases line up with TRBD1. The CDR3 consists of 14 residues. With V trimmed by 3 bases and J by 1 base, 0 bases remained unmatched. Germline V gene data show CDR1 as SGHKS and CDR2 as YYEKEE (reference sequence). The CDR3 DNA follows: TGTGCCAGCAGCTGGGACAGGAACACCGGGGAGCTGTTTTTT. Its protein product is CASSWDRNTGELFF.

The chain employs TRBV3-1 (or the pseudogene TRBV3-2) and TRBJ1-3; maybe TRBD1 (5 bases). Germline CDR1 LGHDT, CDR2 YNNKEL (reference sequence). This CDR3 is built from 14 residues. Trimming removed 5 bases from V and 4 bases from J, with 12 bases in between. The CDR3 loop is CASSSGTSGNTIYF. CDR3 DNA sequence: TGTGCCAGCAGCTCCGGGACGTCCGGAAACACCATATATTTT.